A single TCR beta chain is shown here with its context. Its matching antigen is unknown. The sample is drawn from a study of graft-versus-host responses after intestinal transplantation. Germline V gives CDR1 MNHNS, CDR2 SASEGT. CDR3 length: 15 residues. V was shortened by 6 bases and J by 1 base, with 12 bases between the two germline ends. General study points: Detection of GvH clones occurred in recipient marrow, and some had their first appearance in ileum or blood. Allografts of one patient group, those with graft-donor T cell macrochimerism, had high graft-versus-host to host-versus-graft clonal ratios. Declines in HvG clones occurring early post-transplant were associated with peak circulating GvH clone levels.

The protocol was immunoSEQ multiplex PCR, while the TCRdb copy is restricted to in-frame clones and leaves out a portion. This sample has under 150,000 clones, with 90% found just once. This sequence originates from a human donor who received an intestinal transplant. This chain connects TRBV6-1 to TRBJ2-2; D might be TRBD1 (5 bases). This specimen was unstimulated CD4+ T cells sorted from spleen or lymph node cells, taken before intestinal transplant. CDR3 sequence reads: CASRGFGQNTGELFF. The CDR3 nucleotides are TGTGCCAGCAGGGGATTTGGACAGAACACCGGGGAGCTGTTTTTT.